This entry lists 4 T cell receptor beta chains sequenced from one sample in a study of CD8 T cells in Susac syndrome. RNA amounts of about 0.5 to 1 ug underwent reverse transcription with random hexamers. TCRdb reprocessed the immunoSEQ multiplex PCR reads with MiXCR, giving one entry per CDR3 protein. Of 240,000 or so distinct CDR3 sequences listed, about 96% were seen once; the top ten hold approximately 0.1%. The sequencing sample was made of CD4+ T cells from PBMCs. These receptors originate from a human donor with Susac syndrome.

This sequence joins TRBV9 and TRBJ2-7, with a tentative D call TRBD1 (6 bases). Trimming removed 5 bases at V and 0 bases at J, with 12 bases between. The CDR3 contains 14 residues. Germline V gene data show CDR1 as SGDLS and CDR2 as YYNGEE. DNA for the CDR3: TGTGCCAGCAGTCAAAGGGGGTACTCCTACGAGCAGTACTTC. Translated, it gives CASSQRGYSYEQYF.

The chain joins TRBV12-3 or TRBV12-4 to TRBJ1-2; the D gene is possibly TRBD1 (6 bases). CDR3 size: 15 residues. The V and J ends lost 7 bases and 6 bases respectively, with 21 bases between them. CDR3 nucleotides: TGTGCCAGCACCCTTCCCGACCGGGACACCCATGGCTACACCTTC. Residues: CASTLPDRDTHGYTF.

The J gene is TRBJ2-5, the V gene TRBV6-6, with a weak D call TRBD2 (5 bases). The CDR3 runs to 14 residues. Between the trimmed V and J ends, which lost 0 bases and 2 bases, there was a span of 7 bases. CDR1 is MNHNY, CDR2 SVGAGI, per germline (reference sequence). The CDR3 here is CASSYSSEQETQYF. As DNA, the CDR3 is TGTGCCAGCAGTTACTCTAGCGAACAAGAGACCCAGTACTTC.

The chain has TRBV29-1 and TRBJ2-1; 10 nucleotides match TRBD2. CDR1 is SQVTM, CDR2 ANQGSEA, per germline. Trimming cost V 5 bases and J 8 bases; bases outside gene matches: 27. The CDR3 loop spans 20 amino acids. The CDR3 DNA reads as TGCAGCGTTATTGGAGAGCGGGAGGGCCGGCCTACTCGGCAAGGTTATGAGCAGTTCTTC. It translates to CSVIGEREGRPTRQGYEQFF.